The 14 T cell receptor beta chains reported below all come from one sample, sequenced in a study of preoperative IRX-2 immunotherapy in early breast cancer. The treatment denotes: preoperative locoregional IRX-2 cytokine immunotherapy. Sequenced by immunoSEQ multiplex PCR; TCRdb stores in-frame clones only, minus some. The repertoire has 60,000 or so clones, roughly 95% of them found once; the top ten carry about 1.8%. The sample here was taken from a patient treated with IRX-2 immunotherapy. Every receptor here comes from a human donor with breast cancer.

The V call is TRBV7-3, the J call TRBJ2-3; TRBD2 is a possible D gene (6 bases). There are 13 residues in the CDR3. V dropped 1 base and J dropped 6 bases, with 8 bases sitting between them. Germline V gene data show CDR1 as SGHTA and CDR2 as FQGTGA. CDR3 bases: TGTGCCAGCAGCTTAAGGGGGAGGGATACGCAGTATTTT. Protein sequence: CASSLRGRDTQYF. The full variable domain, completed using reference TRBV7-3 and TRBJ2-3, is GAGVSQTPSNKVTEKGKYVELRCDPISGHTALYWYRQSLGQGPEFLIYFQGTGAADDSGLPNDRFFAVRPEGSVSTLKIQRTERGDSAVYLCASSLRGRDTQYFGPGTRLTVL.

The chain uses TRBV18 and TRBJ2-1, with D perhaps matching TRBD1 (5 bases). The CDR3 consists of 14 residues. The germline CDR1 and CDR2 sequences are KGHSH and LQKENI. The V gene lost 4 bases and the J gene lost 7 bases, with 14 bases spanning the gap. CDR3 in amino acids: CASSLRDSPNEQFF. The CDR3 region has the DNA TGTGCCAGCTCACTTCGCGACAGTCCTAATGAGCAGTTCTTC.

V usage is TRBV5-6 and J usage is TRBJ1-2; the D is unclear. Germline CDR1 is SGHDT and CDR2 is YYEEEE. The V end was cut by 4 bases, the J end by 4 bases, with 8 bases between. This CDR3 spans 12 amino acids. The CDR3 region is CASSGRTYGYTF. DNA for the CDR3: TGTGCCAGCAGCGGTAGGACCTATGGCTACACCTTC.

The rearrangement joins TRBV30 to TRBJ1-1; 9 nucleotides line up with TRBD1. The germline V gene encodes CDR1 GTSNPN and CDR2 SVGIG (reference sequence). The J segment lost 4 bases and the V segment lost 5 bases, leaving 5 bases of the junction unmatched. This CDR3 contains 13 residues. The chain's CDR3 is CAWGTGRFTEAFF. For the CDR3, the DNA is TGTGCCTGGGGGACAGGGAGGTTCACTGAAGCTTTCTTT.

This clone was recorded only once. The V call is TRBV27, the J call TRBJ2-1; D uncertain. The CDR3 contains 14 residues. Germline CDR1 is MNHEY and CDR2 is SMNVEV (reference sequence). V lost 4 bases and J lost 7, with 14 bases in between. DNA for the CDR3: TGTGCCAGCAGTTCAGTAAGTCCGGAGAATGAGCAGTTCTTC. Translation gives CASSSVSPENEQFF.

This chain's CDR3 is CASSLVGPQYF. For the CDR3, the DNA is TGTGCCAGCAGCTTAGTCGGGCCCCAGTACTTC. The chain employs TRBV7-2 and TRBJ2-5; D gene ambiguous. Looked up from germline, CDR1 is SGHTA and CDR2 is FQGNSA. This CDR3 has 11 residues. The V end was cut by 1 base, the J end by 9 bases, with 6 bases between.

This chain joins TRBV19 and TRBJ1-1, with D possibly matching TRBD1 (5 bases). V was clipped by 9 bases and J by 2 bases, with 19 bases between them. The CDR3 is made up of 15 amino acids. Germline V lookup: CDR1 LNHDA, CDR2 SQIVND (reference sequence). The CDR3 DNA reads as TGTGCCAGCGACGACGCCGGGGCAGCTAACACTGAAGCTTTCTTT. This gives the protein CASDDAGAANTEAFF.

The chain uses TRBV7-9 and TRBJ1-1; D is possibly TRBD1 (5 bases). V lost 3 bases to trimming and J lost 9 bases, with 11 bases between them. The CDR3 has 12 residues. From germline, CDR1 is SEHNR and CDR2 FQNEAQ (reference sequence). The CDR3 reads CASSFGQGKAFF. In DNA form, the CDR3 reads TGTGCCAGCAGCTTCGGGCAGGGCAAAGCTTTCTTT.

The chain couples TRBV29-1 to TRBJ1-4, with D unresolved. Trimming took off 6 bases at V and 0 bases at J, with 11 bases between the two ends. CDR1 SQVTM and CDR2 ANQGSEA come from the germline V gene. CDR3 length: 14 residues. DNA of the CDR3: TGCAGCGTCCGCCCGCGCACAACTAATGAAAAACTGTTTTTT. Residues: CSVRPRTTNEKLFF.

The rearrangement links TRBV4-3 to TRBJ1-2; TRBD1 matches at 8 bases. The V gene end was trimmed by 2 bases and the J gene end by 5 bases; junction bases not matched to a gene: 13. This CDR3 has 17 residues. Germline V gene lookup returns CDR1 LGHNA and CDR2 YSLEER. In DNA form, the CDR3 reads TGCGCCAGCAGCCAAACACCGTCACAGGGGGTCTGGTATGGCTACACCTTC. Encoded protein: CASSQTPSQGVWYGYTF.

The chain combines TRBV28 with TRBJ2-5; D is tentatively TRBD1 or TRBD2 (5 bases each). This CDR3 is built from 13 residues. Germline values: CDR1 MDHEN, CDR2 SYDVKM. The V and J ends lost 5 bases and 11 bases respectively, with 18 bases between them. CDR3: CASSVPGTLEQYF. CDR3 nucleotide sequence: TGTGCCAGCAGTGTCCCCGGGACCCTAGAGCAGTACTTC.

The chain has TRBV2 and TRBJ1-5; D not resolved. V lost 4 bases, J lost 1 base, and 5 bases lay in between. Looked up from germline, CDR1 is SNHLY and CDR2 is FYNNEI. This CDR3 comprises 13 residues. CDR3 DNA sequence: TGTGCCAGCAGTGGTCGGAGCAATCAGCCCCAGCATTTT. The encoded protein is CASSGRSNQPQHF.

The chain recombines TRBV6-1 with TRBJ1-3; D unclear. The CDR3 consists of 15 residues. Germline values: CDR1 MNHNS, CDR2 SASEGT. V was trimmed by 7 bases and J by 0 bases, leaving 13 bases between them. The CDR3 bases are TGTGCCAGCAACTCTGACCGGCCCTCTGGAAACACCATATATTTT. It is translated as CASNSDRPSGNTIYF.

The CDR3, as DNA: TGTGCCAGCAGCGTATTGGAGTTGAGGAATGAGCAGTTCTTC. Translated, it gives CASSVLELRNEQFF. This chain links TRBV9 with TRBJ2-1, with D unclear. The CDR3 totals 14 residues. V was clipped by 1 base and J by 7 bases, with 12 bases between them. Germline assignment: CDR1 SGDLS and CDR2 YYNGEE.